What follows are 5 T cell receptor beta chains derived from one specimen sequenced in a study of cytomegalovirus exposure and HLA in healthy donors. PCR primers comprised 60 Vbeta and 13 Jbeta primers. Profiled with immunoSEQ multiplex PCR; TCRdb holds only in-frame clones, not every one. The sample consists of 150,000 or so clones, approximately 75% of them appearing once. Sequencing was done on a sample of PBMCs. All receptors derive from a man over 45 in good health and CMV-seropositive.

The V call is TRBV7-8, the J call TRBJ1-3; 8 bases line up with TRBD1. Trimming at V came to 1 base and at J to 3 bases, leaving 5 bases not matched to a gene. The length of the CDR3 is 16 residues. The V gene's germline CDR1 is SGHVS and CDR2 FQNEAQ. CDR3 region: CASSLDGQGFGNTIYF. Here the CDR3 DNA reads TGTGCCAGCAGCTTAGATGGACAGGGATTTGGAAACACCATATATTTT.

The gene calls are TRBV19 and TRBJ1-3; unclear D gene. The CDR3 length is 14 residues. Germline lookup yields CDR1 LNHDA and CDR2 SQIVND (reference sequence). With 3 bases removed from V and 2 bases from J, the gap between germline ends came to 8 bases. DNA of the CDR3: TGTGCCAGTAGTATGGAGGGTCCTGGAAACACCATATATTTT. Translated, it gives CASSMEGPGNTIYF.

The chain couples TRBV14 to TRBJ2-1; perhaps TRBD2 as D (6 bases). Germline CDR1 is SGHDN and CDR2 is FVKESK. V shed 3 bases and J shed 10 bases, with 16 bases lying between them. CDR3 size: 14 residues. The CDR3 DNA is TGTGCCAGCAGCCAGAGGGACTTAAGGAAGGAGCAGTTCTTC. Protein sequence: CASSQRDLRKEQFF.

A single count supports this clone. CDR3 nucleotide sequence: TGTGCCAGTAGTATCGAAGCAAGCACAGATACGCAGTATTTT. Encoded protein: CASSIEASTDTQYF. The genes are TRBV19 and TRBJ2-3, with D hard to call. From germline, CDR1 is LNHDA and CDR2 SQIVND (reference sequence). The V gene lost 3 bases and the J gene lost 0 bases, with 7 bases spanning the gap. The CDR3 spans 14 residues.

The V call is TRBV5-4, the J call TRBJ1-4, with D unclear. CDR3 size: 15 residues. With 0 bases removed from V and 4 bases from J, the gap between germline ends came to 10 bases. Germline V gene sequence: CDR1 SGHNT, CDR2 YYREEE (reference sequence). CDR3 bases: TGTGCCAGCAGCTTGGGCCAGGCTGGTAATGAAAAACTGTTTTTT. It encodes CASSLGQAGNEKLFF.